A single sample is the source of the 10 T cell receptor beta chains below, sequenced in a study of beta chain features in type 1 diabetes. Expressed TCRB transcripts were sequenced, since all the RNA that had been isolated was reverse transcribed. The protocol was immunoSEQ multiplex PCR, while the TCRdb copy is restricted to in-frame clones and leaves out a portion. The repertoire holds under 350,000 clones, with 7% to 9% as singletons. Material for sequencing was central memory CD4+ T cells from blood. The receptors were gathered from a woman younger than 30 in good health.

This rearrangement joins TRBV14 to TRBJ1-2; the D gene is possibly TRBD1 (6 bases). The CDR3 has 15 residues. V lost 4 bases to trimming and J lost 3 bases, with 15 bases between them. Germline values: CDR1 SGHDN, CDR2 FVKESK. CDR3 region: CASSPWGGADYGYTF. DNA for the CDR3: TGTGCCAGCAGCCCCTGGGGGGGCGCCGACTATGGCTACACCTTC.

This clone was counted only a few times. The chain recombines TRBV5-4 with TRBJ2-5; 9 positions match TRBD1. This CDR3 contains 14 residues. Per germline, CDR1 SGHNT and CDR2 YYREEE (reference sequence). V was clipped by 3 bases and J by 5 bases; unmatched bases: 5. For the CDR3, the DNA is TGTGCCAGCAGCTCAGGCGGGACAGGGGAGACCCAGTACTTC. Translated, it gives CASSSGGTGETQYF.

The chain combines TRBV18 with TRBJ1-5; TRBD1 might be the D (6 bases). The CDR3 extends over 13 amino acids. The ends were cut back, 4 bases at V and 4 bases at J, with 8 bases in the middle. Germline CDR1 and CDR2: KGHSH and LQKENI. The CDR3 coding sequence is TGTGCCAGCTCACGTACAGGGAATCAGCCCCAGCATTTT. It is translated as CASSRTGNQPQHF.

The table lists this clone with a few counts. V usage is TRBV7-2 and J usage is TRBJ2-1, with 8 bases that match TRBD1. J gave up 8 bases and V 6 bases, and 6 bases lay outside the gene matches. The CDR3 runs to 13 residues. Per germline, CDR1 SGHTA and CDR2 FQGNSA. The CDR3 region has the DNA TGTGCCAGCAGTTCCCAGACAGGGGATGAGCAGTTCTTC. This codes for CASSSQTGDEQFF.

The chain has TRBV5-1 and TRBJ2-7; D unclear. Trimming took off 2 bases at V and 4 bases at J, with 10 bases between the two ends. The CDR3 totals 13 residues. Germline V gives CDR1 SGHRS, CDR2 YFSETQ. CDR3 DNA: TGCGCCAGCAGCTTCAACAGCATGTACGAGCAGTACTTC. Translating gives CASSFNSMYEQYF. Looking up the rest from reference TRBV5-1 and TRBJ2-7 gives the full variable domain: KAGVTQTPRYLIKTRGQQVTLSCSPISGHRSVSWYQQTPGQGLQFLFEYFSETQRNKGNFPGRFSGRQFSNSRSEMNVSTLELGDSALYLCASSFNSMYEQYFGPGTRLTVT.

This clone appeared a few times. The V and J genes are TRBV19 and TRBJ1-1; 9 nucleotides agree with TRBD1. The CDR3 runs to 13 residues. The V gene end was trimmed by 8 bases and the J gene end by 1 base; junction bases not matched to a gene: 2. Germline CDR1 is LNHDA and CDR2 is SQIVND (reference sequence). The CDR3 coding sequence is TGTGCCAGTCACAGGGGGCGGAACACTGAAGCTTTCTTT. Its protein product is CASHRGRNTEAFF.

The chain couples TRBV7-9 to TRBJ1-2; D is uncertain. Germline loops: CDR1 SEHNR, CDR2 FQNEAQ (reference sequence). V lost 3 bases to trimming and J lost 1 base, with 12 bases between them. This CDR3 spans 15 amino acids. CDR3 nucleotide sequence: TGTGCCAGCAGCTTGAGAGCTAGTGTTAACTATGGCTACACCTTC. Translation: CASSLRASVNYGYTF.

The chain recombines TRBV5-1 with TRBJ1-6; 10 bases align to TRBD1. Unmatched junction bases numbered 8, after V lost 1 base and J lost 10 bases. Germline CDR1 is SGHRS and CDR2 is YFSETQ. The CDR3 contains 16 residues. The CDR3 DNA sequence: TGCGCCAGCAGCTTGCAGGGACAGGGGAAGGGGTCACCCCTCCACTTT. Its translation is CASSLQGQGKGSPLHF.

V and J are TRBV23-1 and TRBJ2-7; the D gene is possibly TRBD2 (6 bases). TRBV23-1 is designated an ORF whose function remains uncertain. The length of the CDR3 is 17 residues. Trimming took 7 bases from V and 1 from J, leaving 23 bases between them. The CDR3 loop reads CASTCGRDCFFSYEQYV. The CDR3 DNA sequence: TGCGCCAGCACCTGCGGCCGGGACTGCTTTTTTTCCTACGAGCAGTACGTC.

The chain recombines TRBV28 with TRBJ1-4, with TRBD1 as a possible D gene (5 bases). Per germline, CDR1 MDHEN and CDR2 SYDVKM. The V end was cut by 7 bases, the J end by 3 bases, with 15 bases between. The CDR3 is 15 amino acids. The CDR3 DNA reads as TGTGCCAGCAAACGACAGAGTCCAGCTAATGAAAAACTGTTTTTT. Amino acids: CASKRQSPANEKLFF.